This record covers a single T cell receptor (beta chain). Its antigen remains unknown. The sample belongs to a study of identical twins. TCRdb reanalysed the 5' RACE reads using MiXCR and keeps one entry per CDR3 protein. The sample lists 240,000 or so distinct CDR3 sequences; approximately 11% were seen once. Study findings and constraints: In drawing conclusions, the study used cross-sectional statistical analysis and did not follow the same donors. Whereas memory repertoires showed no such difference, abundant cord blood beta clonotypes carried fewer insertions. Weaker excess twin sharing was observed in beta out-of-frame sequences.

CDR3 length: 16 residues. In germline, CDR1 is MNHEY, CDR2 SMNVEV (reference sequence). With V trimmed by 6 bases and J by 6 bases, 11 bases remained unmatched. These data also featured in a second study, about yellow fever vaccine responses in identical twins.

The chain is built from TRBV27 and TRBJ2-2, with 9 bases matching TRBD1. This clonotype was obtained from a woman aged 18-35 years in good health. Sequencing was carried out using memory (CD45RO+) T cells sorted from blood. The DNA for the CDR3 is TGTGCCAGCAGCTTTGGACAGGGGAGGAGGTCCGGGGAGCTGTTTTTT. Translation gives CASSFGQGRRSGELFF.